Sequencing of this T cell receptor (beta chain) was carried out in a study of CD8+ T cells in alopecia areata. Isolated RNA was reverse transcribed into cDNA used as the sequencing template. Sequencing used immunoSEQ multiplex PCR; TCRdb keeps in-frame clones, though not all of them. The sample shows about 140,000 clones, about 88% of them seen only once. Described treatment: oral pan-JAK inhibitor, 5-10 mg twice daily. This CDR3 contains 16 residues. CDR1 and CDR2 (germline): SNHLY, FYNNEI. J was trimmed by 0 bases and V by 4 bases; bases with no gene match: 7. The TCR comes from a human donor with alopecia areata. Sequences were derived from CD8+ T cells sorted from blood, sampled at week 4, from a patient treated with tofacitinib. The chain is built from TRBV2 and TRBJ1-1; 8 bases align to TRBD1. The CDR3 sequence: CASSGGRTGMNTEAFF. CDR3 nucleotides: TGTGCCAGCAGTGGGGGTCGGACAGGGATGAACACTGAAGCTTTCTTT.